This TCR beta chain was found in a study of a mutant IDH1 vaccine in newly diagnosed glioma (dated by TCRdb to the early 2020s). As for the study more broadly: Eight vaccinations were administered to patients in weeks 1, 3, 5, 7, 11, 15, 19 and 23, corresponding to visits V03 through V10. Vaccination was initiated 4-6 weeks after radiotherapy alone, or concurrently with temozolomide cycles in the chemotherapy-containing groups. Of the 32 patients who were treated, around 62% were male and roughly 38% were female, and the mean age was approximately 40 years. Before enrollment, most patients had been given radiochemotherapy with temozolomide as standard therapy, while the rest had received either radiotherapy alone or temozolomide alone. Peripheral blood samples were drawn at six visits, namely V03 (baseline), V05, V07, V10, V12 and V13. Longitudinal TCRB deep sequencing was performed for approximately 24 treated patients wherever samples were available for exploratory analyses.

Regarding this clone: Its antigen is still unknown. No much larger clonotype is one base removed from it; base qualities were not supplied.

This specimen's time point label, per the study, means: week 23, last vaccination. Every vaccine dose consisted of 300 ug of a 20-mer mutant IDH1 peptide in Montanide, administered subcutaneously together with topical imiquimod. Donors had newly diagnosed WHO grade 3 or 4 IDH1-mutant astrocytomas with loss of nuclear ATRX. The samples were drawn from NOA16, a multicentre, single-arm, open-label phase I trial in Germany that tested a mutant IDH1 peptide vaccine in humans for the first time. Genomic DNA for TCRB sequencing was isolated from EDTA blood with the DNeasy Blood and Tissue Kit. Summary of the overall study and its limitations: PBMC samples for TCRB deep sequencing were selected based on availability. According to the authors, sample limitations meant that analyses of patient blood samples could not be reproduced. Across multiple MHC alleles, vaccine-induced immune responses were seen in around 93% of patients. Pseudoprogression seemed to be unrelated to changes in the top peripheral T cell clonotypes found by TCRB sequencing.

Library preparation used the immunoSEQ multiplex PCR assay. The hsTCRB Kit was used according to the manufacturer's protocol to amplify rearranged TCR beta chain sequences. TCRB libraries were sequenced on an Illumina MiSeq. In the authors' own workflow: The kit vendor's proprietary platform handled demultiplexing, trimming and gene mapping. The source is immuneACCESS, and TCRdb retained only in-frame sequences with V and J called. Part of the clones is not carried over; for the studies checked, unresolved V genes explain less than half of this, and the remainder is unexplained. The DNA gave D and trimming, while V, J and clone size come from that table. The sample table shows 35,000 to 40,000 clones, and about four fifths are seen once. 5% to 6.5% of the sample lies in the top ten. This specimen was PBMCs, taken from a glioma patient whose treatment included an IDH1 peptide vaccine. The receptor's source is a man aged 40-50 years with glioma.

The DNA reads TGTGCCAGCAACCGGGAGTTAACAGATACGCAGTATTTT. This gives the protein CASNRELTDTQYF. The rearranged segments are TRBV5-5 and TRBJ2-3; D gene: possibly TRBD2, on 6 matching bases. There are 13 amino acids in the CDR3, from cysteine to phenylalanine inclusive. CDR3 DNA only is kept here, 39 bases in frame from base 1. A distance of 11 bases separates the germline ends of V and J, which lose 6 bases and 3 bases respectively. The germline V gene (reference sequence) sets CDR1 to SGHKS and CDR2 to YYEKEE. The reference TRBV5-5 and TRBJ2-3 proteins fill in what lies around the CDR3, so the full variable domain reads DAGVTQSPTHLIKTRGQQVTLRCSPISGHKSVSWYQQVLGQGPQFIFQYYEKEERGRGNFPDRFSARQFPNYSSELNVNALLLGDSALYLCASNRELTDTQYFGPGTRLTVL.